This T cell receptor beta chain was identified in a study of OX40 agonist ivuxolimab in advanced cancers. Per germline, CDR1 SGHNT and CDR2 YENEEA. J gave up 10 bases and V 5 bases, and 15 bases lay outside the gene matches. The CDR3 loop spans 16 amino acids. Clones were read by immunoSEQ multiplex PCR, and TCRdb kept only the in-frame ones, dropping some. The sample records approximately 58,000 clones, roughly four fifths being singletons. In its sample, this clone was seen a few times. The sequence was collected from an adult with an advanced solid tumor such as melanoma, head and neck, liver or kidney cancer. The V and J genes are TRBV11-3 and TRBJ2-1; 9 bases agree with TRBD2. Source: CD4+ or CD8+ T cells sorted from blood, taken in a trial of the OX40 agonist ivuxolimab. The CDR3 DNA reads TGTGCCAGCAGCCTCCGGGCGCGGGGACTAGCTGCCGAGCAGTTCTTC. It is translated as CASSLRARGLAAEQFF.